The rows below give T cell receptor beta chains drawn from one sample of a study of cytomegalovirus exposure and HLA in healthy donors. Some clones are missing from TCRdb's copy, which holds only in-frame ones; the method was immunoSEQ multiplex PCR. This specimen shows about 72,000 clones; the ten leading clones hold more than 2.5%. Material: PBMCs. Receptors originate from a middle-aged man in good health and CMV-seronegative. Each CDR3 is given with its conserved first and last residue. The D gene is left open where the match is weak. A clone size is listed for some rows: how often the clone was seen (once, few, many), or a class if it is expanded.

>NA|NA|TRBV2|TRBJ2-5
TGTGCCAGCAATAAAGTGCGACAGGGAGGAGAGACCCAGTACTTC
CASNKVRQGGETQYF
>NA|NA|TRBV5-4|TRBJ1-2
TGTGCCAGCAGCTTGCAGGGTTGGCGCGGCTACACCTTC
CASSLQGWRGYTF
>TRBD1|NA|TRBV14|TRBJ1-1
TGTGCCAGCAGCCCGTTGCGGACAGGGGGCCACACTGAAGCTTTCTTT
CASSPLRTGGHTEAFF
>TRBD1|NA|TRBV28|TRBJ1-1
TGTGCCAGCTTAACAGGGGGCCGGGCTGAAGCTTTCTTT
CASLTGGRAEAFF
>NA|NA|TRBV7-9|TRBJ1-6
TGTGCCAGCAGCTTAGGAGGAGGACCCAATTCACCCCTCCACTTT
CASSLGGGPNSPLHF
>NA|NA|TRBV19|TRBJ1-3
TGTGCCAGTAGTTTCACAGGGACGAGCTCTGGAAACACCATATATTTT
CASSFTGTSSGNTIYF
>NA|NA|TRBV5-1|TRBJ1-6
TGCGCCAGCAGCTTGGCCGGACGGGGATCACCCCTCCACTTT
CASSLAGRGSPLHF
>TRBD1|NA|TRBV6-5|TRBJ2-2
TGTGCCAGCAGTTACGATGGACAGGGGGTCTCCGGGGAGCTGTTTTTT
CASSYDGQGVSGELFF
>TRBD2|NA|TRBV5-6|TRBJ2-1
TGTGCCAGCAGCCAGGGACTAGCGGTTGACAATGAGCAGTTCTTC
CASSQGLAVDNEQFF
>NA|NA|TRBV19|TRBJ1-5
TGTGCCAGTAGTATGGTGACAGATCAAAATCAGCCCCAGCATTTT
CASSMVTDQNQPQHF
>NA|NA|TRBV6-4|TRBJ2-3
TGTGCCAGCAGTGGTGGTCCCGAGGGCGGGGATACGCAGTATTTT
CASSGGPEGGDTQYF
>NA|NA|TRBV7-2|TRBJ1-2
TGTGCCAGCAGCCGGGTGGGGAGGGGGTTGGGGGACGGGAATGGCTACACCTTC
CASSRVGRGLGDGNGYTF
>TRBD1|NA|TRBV4-2|TRBJ2-5
TGTGCCAGCAGCCTTGGAGGAGGACAGGCAGTTGAGACCCAGTACTTC
CASSLGGGQAVETQYF
>TRBD1|NA|TRBV18|TRBJ1-6
TGTGCCAGCTCAGGTTTGACAGGGCCAACACAAACCCTCCACTTT
CASSGLTGPTQTLHF
>TRBD1|NA|TRBV6-1|TRBJ1-3
TGTGCCAGCAGGCGGGACAGCTCTGGAAACACCATATATTTT
CASRRDSSGNTIYF
>TRBD1|NA|TRBV7-2|TRBJ2-7
TGTGCCAGCAGCTCACGGCGGGACAGGGGGTACGAGCAGTACTTC
CASSSRRDRGYEQYF
>TRBD2|NA|TRBV18|TRBJ2-5
TGTGCCAGCTCACCCGCTCCCGGGCGGGGGAGCCAAGAGACCCAGTACTTC
CASSPAPGRGSQETQYF
>TRBD2|NA|TRBV7-3|TRBJ2-3
TGTGCCAGCAGCTCCGCGGGGGGGAAAGATACGCAGTATTTT
CASSSAGGKDTQYF
>NA|NA|TRBV6-6|TRBJ1-1
TGTGCCAGCAGACTTTCGGGGAACACTGAAGCTTTCTTT
CASRLSGNTEAFF
>NA|NA|TRBV19|TRBJ2-7
TGTGCCAGTAGTTTAGGGGGGGGCGCCTACGAGCAGTACTTC
CASSLGGGAYEQYF
>NA|NA|TRBV5-1|TRBJ1-2
TGCGCCAGCAGCTTCGGCGGGGGCCCAACTAACTATGGCTACACCTTC
CASSFGGGPTNYGYTF
>TRBD1|NA|TRBV9|TRBJ2-3
TGTGCCAGCAGCCCCCGGGACAGGGGGCTCGGAGATACGCAGTATTTT
CASSPRDRGLGDTQYF
>TRBD2|NA|TRBV7-9|TRBJ2-1
TGTGCCAGCAGCACCAGATTAGCGGGATCTCGGAGTAGTGAGCAGTTCTTC
CASSTRLAGSRSSEQFF
>TRBD2|NA|TRBV6-6|TRBJ2-3
TGTGCCAGCCGAGATAGCGGGGGGGCCACAGATACGCAGTATTTT
CASRDSGGATDTQYF
>TRBD1|NA|TRBV7-2|TRBJ2-5
TGTGCCAGCGCGGCGGACAGGGTTGCGACCCAGTACTTC
CASAADRVATQYF
>NA|NA|TRBV7-8|TRBJ1-1
TGTGCCAGCAGGGTGGGGCAGAGGAACACTGAAGCTTTCTTT
CASRVGQRNTEAFF
>TRBD2|medium-sized|TRBV7-9|TRBJ2-1
TGTGCCAGCAGCTTTATGACTAGCGGGGTGACGAGGGAGCAGTTCTTC
CASSFMTSGVTREQFF
>TRBD1|NA|TRBV5-6|TRBJ1-1
TGTGCCAGCAGCGATACCGCCGGGACAGAAGACACTGAAGCTTTCTTT
CASSDTAGTEDTEAFF